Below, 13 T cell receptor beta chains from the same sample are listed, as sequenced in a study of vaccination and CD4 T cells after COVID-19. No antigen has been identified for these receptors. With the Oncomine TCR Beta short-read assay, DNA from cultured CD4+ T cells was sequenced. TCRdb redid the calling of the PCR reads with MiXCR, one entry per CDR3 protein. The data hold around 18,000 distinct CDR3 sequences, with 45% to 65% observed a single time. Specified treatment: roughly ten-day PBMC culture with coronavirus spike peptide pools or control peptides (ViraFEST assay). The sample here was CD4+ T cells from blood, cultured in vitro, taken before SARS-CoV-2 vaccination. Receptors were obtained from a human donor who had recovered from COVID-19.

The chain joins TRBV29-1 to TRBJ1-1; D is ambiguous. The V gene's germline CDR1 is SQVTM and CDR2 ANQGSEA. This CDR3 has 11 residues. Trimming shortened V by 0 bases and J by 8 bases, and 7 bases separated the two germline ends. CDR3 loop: CSVEEGFEAFF. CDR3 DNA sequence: TGCAGCGTTGAAGAAGGGTTCGAAGCTTTCTTT.

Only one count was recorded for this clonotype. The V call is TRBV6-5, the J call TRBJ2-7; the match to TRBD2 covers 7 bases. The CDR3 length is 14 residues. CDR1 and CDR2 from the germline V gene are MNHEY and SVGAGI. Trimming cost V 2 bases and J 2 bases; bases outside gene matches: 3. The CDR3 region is CASSYGGTTYEQYF. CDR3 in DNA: TGTGCCAGCAGTTACGGGGGGACTACCTACGAGCAGTACTTC.

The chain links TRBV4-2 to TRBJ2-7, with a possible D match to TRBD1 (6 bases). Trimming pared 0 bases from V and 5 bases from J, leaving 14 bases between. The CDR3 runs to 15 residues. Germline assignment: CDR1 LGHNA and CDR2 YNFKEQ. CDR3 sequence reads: CASSQEGTGSNEQYF. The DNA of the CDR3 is TGTGCCAGCAGCCAAGAAGGCACAGGGTCAAACGAGCAGTACTTC.

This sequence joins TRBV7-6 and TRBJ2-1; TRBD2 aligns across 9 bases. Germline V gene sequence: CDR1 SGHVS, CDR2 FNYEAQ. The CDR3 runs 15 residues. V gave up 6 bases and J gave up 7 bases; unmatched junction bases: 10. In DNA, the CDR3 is TGTGCCAGCAGGATCGGCGCTAGCGGGGTGAATGAGCAGTTCTTC. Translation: CASRIGASGVNEQFF.

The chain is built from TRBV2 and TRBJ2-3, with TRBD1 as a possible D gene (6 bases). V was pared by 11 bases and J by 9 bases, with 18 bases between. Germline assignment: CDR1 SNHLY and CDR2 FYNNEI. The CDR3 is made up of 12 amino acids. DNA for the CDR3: TGTGCCGGTCAACGGGACATCGACACGCAGTATTTT. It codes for CAGQRDIDTQYF.

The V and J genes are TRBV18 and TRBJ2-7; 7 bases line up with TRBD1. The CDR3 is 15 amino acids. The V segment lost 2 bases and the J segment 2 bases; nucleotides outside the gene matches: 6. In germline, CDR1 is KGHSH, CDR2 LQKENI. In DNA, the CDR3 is TGTGCCAGCTCACCAATTGGGACAGCTACCTACGAGCAGTACTTC. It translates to CASSPIGTATYEQYF.

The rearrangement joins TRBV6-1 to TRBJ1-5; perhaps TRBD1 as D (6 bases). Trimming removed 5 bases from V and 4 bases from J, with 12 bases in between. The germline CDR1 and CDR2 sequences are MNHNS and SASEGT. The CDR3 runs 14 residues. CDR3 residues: CASSPGQRNQPQHF. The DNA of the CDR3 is TGTGCCAGCAGTCCGGGACAACGGAATCAGCCCCAGCATTTT.

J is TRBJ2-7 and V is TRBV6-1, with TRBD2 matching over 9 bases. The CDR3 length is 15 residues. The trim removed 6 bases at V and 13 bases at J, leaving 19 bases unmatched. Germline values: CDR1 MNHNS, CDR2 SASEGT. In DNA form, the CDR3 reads TGTGCCAGCAGCCGCGATCCATGGGGGCGGGAGGGCCCTTACTTC. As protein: CASSRDPWGREGPYF.

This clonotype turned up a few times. As DNA, the CDR3 is TGCAGTGCTAGGGCTGCACAGGGAAACACTGAAGCTTTCTTT. Translated: CSARAAQGNTEAFF. The chain carries TRBV20-1 and TRBJ1-1, with D possibly being TRBD1 (6 bases). CDR1 and CDR2 (germline): DFQATT, SNEGSKA (reference sequence). There are 14 residues in the CDR3. Trimming pared 3 bases from V and 2 bases from J, leaving 13 bases between.

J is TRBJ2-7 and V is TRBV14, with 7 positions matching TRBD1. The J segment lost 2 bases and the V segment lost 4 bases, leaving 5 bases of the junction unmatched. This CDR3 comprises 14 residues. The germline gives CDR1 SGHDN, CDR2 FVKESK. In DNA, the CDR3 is TGTGCCAGCAGCCGAACCGGGACAGCCTACGAGCAGTACTTC. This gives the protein CASSRTGTAYEQYF. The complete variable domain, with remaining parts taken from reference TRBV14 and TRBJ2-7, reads EAGVTQFPSHSVIEKGQTVTLRCDPISGHDNLYWYRRVMGKEIKFLLHFVKESKQDESGMPNNRFLAERTGGTYSTLKVQPAELEDSGVYFCASSRTGTAYEQYFGPGTRLTVT.

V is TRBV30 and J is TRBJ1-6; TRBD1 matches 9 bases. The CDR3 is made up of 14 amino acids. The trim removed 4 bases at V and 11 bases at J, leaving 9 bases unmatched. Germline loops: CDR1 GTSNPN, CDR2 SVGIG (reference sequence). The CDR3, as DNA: TGTGCCTGGATGAGACAGGGGGTTATGACACCCCTCCACTTT. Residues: CAWMRQGVMTPLHF.

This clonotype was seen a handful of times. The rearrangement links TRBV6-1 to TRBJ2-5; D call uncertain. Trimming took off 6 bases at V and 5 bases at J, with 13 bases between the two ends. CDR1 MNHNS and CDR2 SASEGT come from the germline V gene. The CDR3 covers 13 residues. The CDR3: CASSFSSGETQYF. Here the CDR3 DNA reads TGTGCCAGCAGCTTCTCTTCGGGCGAGACCCAGTACTTC.

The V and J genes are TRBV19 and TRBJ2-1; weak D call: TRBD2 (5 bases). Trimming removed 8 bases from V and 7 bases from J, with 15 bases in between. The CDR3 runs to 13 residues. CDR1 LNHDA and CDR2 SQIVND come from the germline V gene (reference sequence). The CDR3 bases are TGTGCCAGTCGGTTAGTAGGCGGGAATGAGCAGTTCTTC. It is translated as CASRLVGGNEQFF.